Presented here are 11 T cell receptor beta chains from one specimen sequenced in a study of T cells of healthy individuals. TCRdb ran MiXCR on the 5' RACE reads and lists one entry per CDR3 protein. The table has 53,000 or so distinct CDR3 sequences, around 15% seen once. The receptors shown here come from a human donor in good health.

To note about this clonotype: No DNA is shown, since the ends of the CDR3 on it are uncertain; the CDR3 is the one TCRdb lists. The chain recombines TRBV20-1 with TRBJ2-7; TRBD2, the D gene given by the table, was not confirmed from the DNA. In germline, CDR1 is DFQATT, CDR2 SNEGSKA (reference sequence). The CDR3 length equals 18 residues, ends included. The CDR3 sequence: CSAFYICSARTSGYEQYF.

This clonotype was seen only once. The chain employs TRBV6-2 or TRBV6-3 and TRBJ1-4, with D possibly TRBD1 on 5 matching bases. The CDR3 extends over 13 amino acids. CDR1 and CDR2 from the germline V gene are MNHEY and SVGEGT. Trimming cost V 8 bases and J 4 bases, with 11 bases left between them. CDR3 region: CASRGTDNEKLFF. The CDR3 nucleotides are TGTGCCAGCCGCGGGACGGATAATGAAAAACTGTTTTTT.

This clonotype was seen ten or more times. The chain has TRBV7-8 and TRBJ2-1; no clear D. Germline CDR1 reads SGHVS; CDR2 reads FQNEAQ. This CDR3 spans 15 amino acids. Trimming pared 4 bases from V and 4 bases from J, leaving 14 bases between. The CDR3 bases are TGTGCCAGCAGCTCCAGTTCAGCTAGTTACAATGAGCAGTTCTTC. As protein: CASSSSSASYNEQFF.

This chain uses TRBV2 with TRBJ2-5; weak D call: TRBD2 (5 bases). V was clipped by 5 bases and J by 7 bases, with 14 bases between them. Per the germline V gene, CDR1 is SNHLY and CDR2 is FYNNEI. The CDR3 spans 13 residues. The CDR3 here is CASSPGIWGTQYF. CDR3 sequence (DNA): TGTGCCAGCAGTCCCGGGATATGGGGGACCCAGTACTTC.

As concerns this clonotype: A read error may account for a junction end that differs from germline. The chain uses TRBV4-3 and TRBJ2-3, with 14 bases aligning to TRBD2. Germline V gene data show CDR1 as LGHNA and CDR2 as YSLEER. This CDR3 has 20 residues. CDR3 amino acids: CASSQADRLAGGRLTDTQYF. CDR3 DNA sequence: TGCGCCAGCAGTCAAGCCGACCGACTAGCGGGGGGGCGGCTCACAGATACGCAGTATTTT.

Of note for this clonotype: A much larger clone differs from this one at a single base, so this may be a read error. The chain has TRBV6-1 and TRBJ2-3, with 11 nucleotides matching TRBD1. The CDR3 sequence is 17 residues long. Germline loops: CDR1 MNHNS, CDR2 SASEGT. CDR3 loop: CATSHDEGQGDSDTQYF. The CDR3 nucleotides read TGTGCCACCAGTCACGATGAGGGACAGGGGGATTCAGATACGCAGTATTTT.

This clonotype was seen at least ten times. The CDR3 DNA follows: TGCAGCGTTGAAGACTTCTATGGCTACACCTTC. Residues: CSVEDFYGYTF. V is TRBV29-1 and J is TRBJ1-2; D is ambiguous. V was pared by 0 bases and J by 4 bases, with 3 bases between. The CDR3 has 11 residues. Per germline, CDR1 SQVTM and CDR2 ANQGSEA.

This sequence joins TRBV6-6 and TRBJ2-3; no clear D. CDR1 and CDR2 (germline): MNHNY, SVGAGI (reference sequence). The CDR3 extends over 14 amino acids. Trimming removed 0 bases from V and 4 bases from J, with 8 bases in between. This CDR3 reads CASSYSKAADTQYF. CDR3 sequence (DNA): TGTGCCAGCAGTTACTCGAAGGCAGCAGATACGCAGTATTTT.

This chain uses TRBV7-9 with TRBJ1-5, with 7 bases identical to TRBD1. Germline V gives CDR1 SEHNR, CDR2 FQNEAQ (reference sequence). The CDR3 length is 14 residues. V trimming: 4 bases; J trimming: 3 bases; junction bases outside the gene matches: 3. The CDR3 DNA is TGTGCCAGCAGCTCCGGACAGGACAATCAGCCCCAGCATTTT. It specifies CASSSGQDNQPQHF. The full variable domain, its missing parts supplied by reference TRBV7-9 and TRBJ1-5, is DTGVSQNPRHKITKRGQNVTFRCDPISEHNRLYWYRQTLGQGPEFLTYFQNEAQLEKSRLLSDRFSAERPKGSFSTLEIQRTEQGDSAMYLCASSSGQDNQPQHFGDGTRLSIL.

Many counts were recorded for this clonotype. This chain links TRBV18 with TRBJ2-7; 8 nucleotides align to TRBD1. Looked up from germline, CDR1 is KGHSH and CDR2 is LQKENI. With V trimmed by 3 bases and J by 4 bases, 11 bases remained unmatched. The CDR3 contains 16 residues. Here the CDR3 DNA reads TGTGCCAGCTCACCCTACCTCCCGGGACAGGCGTACGAGCAGTACTTC. It yields the protein CASSPYLPGQAYEQYF.

The chain combines TRBV2 with TRBJ1-1; 7 positions agree with TRBD1. The V gene end was trimmed by 9 bases and the J gene end by 1 base; junction bases not matched to a gene: 5. CDR3 size: 13 residues. From germline, CDR1 is SNHLY and CDR2 FYNNEI. CDR3 bases: TGTGCCAGGACGGCAGGGGGGAACACTGAAGCTTTCTTT. Its translation: CARTAGGNTEAFF.